This TCR beta chain was sequenced during a study of shared clonotypes between healthy human individuals (TCRdb year 2020). With respect to the entire study: A few men and a couple of women, aged 18 to 49 years, made up the cohort. Per donor, three plates each were used for CD4 naive and CD4 memory, two for CD8 naive, and one for CD8 memory. The study deeply sequenced blood TCR repertoires of about 5 healthy adults to estimate repertoire size and the extent of clonotype sharing between individuals. Different laboratories and diverse techniques were used to prepare libraries and sequence TCR repertoires, to increase sequencing depth and limit assay-specific biases. Per donor, leukapheresis produced somewhere between about 0.9 and 9.5 billion PBMCs.

As concerns this clone: Its antigen is unknown. No base qualities exist here, and no much larger clone lies one base off it.

General study outcomes and caveats: The genetic and exposure-history diversity represented was limited by the small number of donors. When a few donors were compared, the shared fraction of clonotypes was roughly 4.8% for naive CD4, 3% to 4% for naive CD8, 2% to 2.5% for memory CD4, and 0.4% for memory CD8. Compared with non-shared clonotypes, clonotypes shared by all four sorted-subset donors had higher generation probabilities. Sampling was limited to blood, and TCR repertoires in tissue likely differ from TCR repertoires in blood. Rarefaction of sorted-subset datasets indicated incomplete sequencing despite the large sequencing depth. Pairwise subsampling indicated that sequencing depth was expected to affect the degree of clonotype sharing among donors. Estimated clonotype richness was generally larger for naive than for memory subsets.

TCR CDR3 regions were amplified from genomic DNA by multiplex PCR using the deep immunoSEQ assay. Extracted genomic DNA from each cell subset was distributed evenly across all wells of several immunoSEQ 96-well plates, and each plate was treated as a replicate. For sorted subsets, approximately 210 ng genomic DNA, equal to some 28,000 T cell genomes, was loaded into each replicate PCR. Purified libraries were measured with a Qubit 3.0 fluorometer, size-checked on a Bioanalyzer 2100, and measured again with the KAPA Library Quantification kit. Every immunoSEQ 96-well plate was sequenced on a dedicated single-read 150-cycle Illumina NextSeq 550 flow cell. Per the original workflow: Because the immunoSEQ output held only junctional sequences and lacked quality scores, the filtering could not match the filtering applied to full-length reads. To assign V/J genes and CDR3, sequences were annotated against IMGT germline references using PyIR, a Python wrapper for IgBLAST v1.9. Reads with weak V/J assignments (E-value above 1e-6), missing CDR3, stop codons, out-of-frame junctions, or ambiguous translated residues were removed. V3J clonotypes were defined by identical inferred V gene, J gene, and CDR3 amino acid sequence. To compute the percentage overlap between repertoires, the number of shared unique clonotypes was divided by the size of the smaller repertoire. RTK rarefaction, the Chao1 estimator, and Recon v2.1 estimates of unobserved clonotypes were used to assess repertoire richness. OLGA was used to compute generation probabilities for all TCRbeta clonotypes that the gDNA method yielded from a few donors. TCRdb provides this immuneACCESS table in a form limited to in-frame rearrangements. Some clones are lacking; in checked studies, under half of them reflect an unresolved V gene, and why the rest are absent is not known. The DNA gave D and trimming, while V, J and clone size come from that table. For this sample there are about 1,800,000 clones; approximately 94% appear just once. Of the sample, 0.9% to 1.5% is held by the ten largest clones.

The CDR3 spans 14 residues, from the cysteine through the phenylalanine. Only CDR3 DNA remains: 42 bases, in frame from the first base. Looking up the germline V gene (reference sequence) yields CDR1 MNHNY and CDR2 SVGAGI. The germline ends are 8 bases apart after V is trimmed by 0 bases and J by 5 bases. CD8 naive samples consisted of CD45RO-negative cells that were positively selected for CCR7, yielding a CD45RA+CCR7+ population without TemRA cells. Healthy HIV-negative adults with no recently reported acute infections or vaccinations were included as donors. All donors were Caucasian adults living in Nashville, Tennessee, USA. Blood was collected by leukapheresis, and PBMCs were isolated by Ficoll-Histopaque density gradient centrifugation and then cryopreserved in liquid nitrogen vapor phase. Analytical flow cytometry was used to check the purity and quantity of every magnetically sorted T cell population. From each sorted fraction, genomic DNA was isolated and quantified by UV absorbance on a Nanodrop 2000c.

The clonotype originates from a man younger than 35 in good health. Source material: naive CD8+ T cells sorted from blood. In the paper's terms, the cell subset or site label means: CD45RA+CCR7+. The chain employs TRBV6-6 and TRBJ1-5; the D segment could be TRBD1, given 5 matching bases. In nucleotides, the sequence is TGTGCCAGCAGTTACTCGTTGGGGCATCAGCCCCAGCATTTT. It specifies CASSYSLGHQPQHF.